This T cell receptor (beta chain) was sequenced during a study of Ad26.COV2.S vaccination and SARS-CoV-2 variants. In the study overall: Ad26.COV2.S shots went into the muscle once or twice, 56 days apart. Whole-study results and caveats: Breadth, reportedly substantial, characterized the spike-specific CD8+ and CD4+ T cell responses after vaccination. Vaccine recipients surpassed placebo recipients in spike-specific TCR breadth.

Indicated treatment: about 20 received Ad26.COV2.S at low or high dose, single or two shots; 5 received placebo; per-sample allocation not given. Collection of samples fell on day 63 after the first vaccine or placebo injection. Turning to this clone: Its antigen is undetermined.

Only in-frame clones appear in the TCRdb table, and some are missing; sequencing was by immunoSEQ multiplex PCR. The sample records around 450,000 clones, less than 95% being singletons. Sequencing used peripheral blood, obtained in a trial of Ad26.COV2.S vaccine versus placebo. The TCR was taken from a person aged 18-65 years who received the Ad26.COV2.S COVID-19 vaccine or a placebo.

The CDR3 sequence: CASSHLKGRDTEAFF. CDR3 nucleotides: TGCGCCAGCAGCCACCTTAAGGGAAGGGACACTGAAGCTTTCTTT. This rearrangement joins TRBV4-1 to TRBJ1-1; no reliable D call. Germline CDR1 is MGHRA and CDR2 is YSYEKL. Trimming took 3 bases from V and 3 from J, leaving 14 bases between them. This CDR3 spans 15 amino acids.